Listed here are 28 T cell receptor beta chains from one sample, sequenced in a study of beta chain features in type 1 diabetes. Broader study findings: Shorter TCRB CDR3s, moderately but significantly so, marked every one of the four CD4+ subsets in Type 1 diabetes patients.

The sequenced template was cDNA made from the entire isolated RNA. Only in-frame clones appear in the TCRdb table, and some are missing; sequencing was by immunoSEQ multiplex PCR. The sample yields about 660,000 clones, 11% to 15% seen once. No antigens are known for them. Sequenced material: naive CD4+ T cells from blood. The source of these receptors is a man aged 18 to 35 with type 1 diabetes.

The rearrangement joins TRBV7-9 to TRBJ2-3; tentatively, D is TRBD1 (5 bases). This CDR3 has 14 amino acids. Deletions cut 5 bases from V and 4 bases from J, with 13 bases between. The germline V gene encodes CDR1 SEHNR and CDR2 FQNEAQ (reference sequence). The CDR3 spells CASSPAWGPDTQYF. The CDR3 DNA sequence: TGTGCCAGCAGCCCGGCATGGGGCCCAGATACGCAGTATTTT.

This chain joins TRBV7-8 and TRBJ1-5; D is ambiguous. CDR1 SGHVS and CDR2 FQNEAQ come from the germline V gene. The V end was cut by 4 bases, the J end by 1 base, with 8 bases between. This CDR3 spans 14 amino acids. The DNA for the CDR3 is TGTGCCAGCAGCTCCAGACTGAGCAATCAGCCCCAGCATTTT. Encoded protein: CASSSRLSNQPQHF.

This clone occurred a few times. V is TRBV7-2 and J is TRBJ2-7, with 11 positions matching TRBD2. Per germline, CDR1 SGHTA and CDR2 FQGNSA. The CDR3 has 15 amino acids. V lost 5 bases to trimming and J lost 4 bases; unmatched junction nucleotides: 7. The DNA for the CDR3 is TGTGCCAGCAGCCCATTTAGCGGGAGGGGGTACGAGCAGTACTTC. Translating gives CASSPFSGRGYEQYF.

In regard to this clone: Different DNA sequences within this sample yield the same CDR3. The chain links TRBV9 to TRBJ1-2, with D unclear. V lost 2 bases to trimming and J lost 0 bases, with 5 bases between them. Germline V gives CDR1 SGDLS, CDR2 YYNGEE. The CDR3 is made up of 13 amino acids. DNA for the CDR3: TGTGCCAGCAGCGTGGATTCTAACTATGGCTACACCTTC. This sequence encodes CASSVDSNYGYTF.

This chain joins TRBV7-9 and TRBJ2-7, with 8 bases that match TRBD2. Looked up from germline, CDR1 is SEHNR and CDR2 is FQNEAQ (reference sequence). The CDR3 has 16 amino acids. With 5 bases clipped from V and 5 bases from J, the junction kept 14 bases outside the gene matches. The CDR3 protein is CASSPQRDGLAHEQYF. The DNA of the CDR3 is TGTGCCAGCAGCCCTCAACGCGATGGACTAGCCCACGAGCAGTACTTC. Drawing the rest from reference TRBV7-9 and TRBJ2-7, the complete variable domain is DTGVSQNPRHKITKRGQNVTFRCDPISEHNRLYWYRQTLGQGPEFLTYFQNEAQLEKSRLLSDRFSAERPKGSFSTLEIQRTEQGDSAMYLCASSPQRDGLAHEQYFGPGTRLTVT.

This sequence joins TRBV7-9 and TRBJ1-3; TRBD1 agrees at 7 bases. The CDR3 contains 14 residues. V was pared by 4 bases and J by 6 bases, with 6 bases of the junction left unmatched. Germline V gene sequence: CDR1 SEHNR, CDR2 FQNEAQ (reference sequence). In DNA, the CDR3 is TGTGCCAGCAGCTCGCCGGGACAGAAAAACACCATATATTTT. Protein product: CASSSPGQKNTIYF.

A few counts support this clone. V gene TRBV18 combines with J gene TRBJ2-7, with TRBD1 identical over 9 bases. From germline, CDR1 is KGHSH and CDR2 LQKENI. V shed 3 bases, J shed 4 bases, and the junction held 7 bases outside the gene matches. There are 15 residues in the CDR3. CDR3 DNA: TGTGCCAGCTCACCTACGGACAGGGGCTCGTACGAGCAGTACTTC. It codes for CASSPTDRGSYEQYF.

The chain couples TRBV7-6 to TRBJ2-3; D may be TRBD2 (6 bases). The CDR3 totals 15 residues. V was cut by 5 bases and J by 0 bases, with 12 bases left in between. Germline assignment: CDR1 SGHVS and CDR2 FNYEAQ. CDR3 bases: TGTGCCAGCAGCCCCATTCGGGGGAGCACAGATACGCAGTATTTT. The encoded protein is CASSPIRGSTDTQYF.

This clone turned up a few times. This chain uses TRBV18 with TRBJ1-1, with 7 positions matching TRBD1. Germline trimming cut 6 bases from V and 6 bases from J; bases unmatched to any gene: 10. CDR3 length equals 14 residues. Germline lookup yields CDR1 KGHSH and CDR2 LQKENI. The CDR3 DNA follows: TGTGCCAGCTCCGCCGGGACAGCTTCGGCTGAAGCTTTCTTT. Protein: CASSAGTASAEAFF.

The V and J genes are TRBV29-1 and TRBJ1-3; possible D gene TRBD1, 5 bases. Per the germline V gene, CDR1 is SQVTM and CDR2 is ANQGSEA. Trimming took off 4 bases at V and 0 bases at J, with 16 bases between the two ends. The CDR3 totals 16 residues. CDR3 bases: TGCAGCGTTGTAATTAGGACATCGAGCTCTGGAAACACCATATATTTT. Amino acid sequence: CSVVIRTSSSGNTIYF.

This clone was observed a handful of times. The chain uses TRBV27 and TRBJ1-1; D unresolved. CDR3 length: 14 residues. Germline values: CDR1 MNHEY, CDR2 SMNVEV (reference sequence). Trimming cost V 3 bases and J 7 bases, with 15 bases left between them. Here the CDR3 DNA reads TGTGCCAGCAGTTTGAGACCGGGAGGTAATGAAGCTTTCTTT. Its protein is CASSLRPGGNEAFF.

This clone was detected a few times. CDR3 nucleotide sequence: TGTGCCAGCAGCTTAAAGCCCTCGGAAAGAATCTACGAGCAGTACTTC. It codes for CASSLKPSERIYEQYF. The chain is built from TRBV7-9 and TRBJ2-7; D gene ambiguous. The germline V gene has CDR1 SEHNR and CDR2 FQNEAQ (reference sequence). The CDR3 has 16 amino acids. V lost 2 bases, J lost 3 bases, and 17 bases lay in between. Filled out from reference TRBV7-9 and TRBJ2-7, the complete variable domain reads DTGVSQNPRHKITKRGQNVTFRCDPISEHNRLYWYRQTLGQGPEFLTYFQNEAQLEKSRLLSDRFSAERPKGSFSTLEIQRTEQGDSAMYLCASSLKPSERIYEQYFGPGTRLTVT.

The chain couples TRBV7-9 to TRBJ2-1, with D unresolved. The CDR3 extends over 14 amino acids. The germline V gene encodes CDR1 SEHNR and CDR2 FQNEAQ (reference sequence). V was pared by 2 bases and J by 9 bases, with 14 bases between. CDR3 residues: CASSLLSPSGEQFF. CDR3 DNA: TGTGCCAGCAGCTTACTCTCTCCTAGTGGTGAGCAGTTCTTC.

A few counts support this clone. The gene calls are TRBV30 and TRBJ2-2; 9 nucleotides agree with TRBD1. Germline assignment: CDR1 GTSNPN and CDR2 SVGIG (reference sequence). The CDR3 spans 13 residues. The V segment lost 7 bases and the J segment 3 bases; nucleotides outside the gene matches: 3. The CDR3 region is CALTGGYTGELFF. The CDR3 coding sequence is TGTGCCTTGACAGGGGGGTACACCGGGGAGCTGTTTTTT.

The chain is built from TRBV5-6 and TRBJ2-7; D possibly corresponds to TRBD2 (6 bases). The germline V and J ends were trimmed by 2 bases and 3 bases, with 6 bases remaining between them. Germline V gene sequence: CDR1 SGHDT, CDR2 YYEEEE. CDR3 size: 12 residues. This CDR3 reads CASSFGSYEQYF. Here the CDR3 DNA reads TGTGCCAGCAGCTTCGGGAGCTACGAGCAGTACTTC.

V is TRBV30 and J is TRBJ2-7; tentatively, D is TRBD1 (6 bases). CDR1 and CDR2 (germline): GTSNPN, SVGIG (reference sequence). CDR3 length: 12 residues. The V gene lost 5 bases and the J gene lost 6 bases, with 14 bases spanning the gap. For the CDR3, the DNA is TGTGCCTGGTCTACAGGGAATCGCGAGCAGTACTTC. Its translation: CAWSTGNREQYF. The full variable domain, its missing parts supplied by reference TRBV30 and TRBJ2-7, is SQTIHQWPATLVQPVGSPLSLECTVEGTSNPNLYWYRQAAGRGLQLLFYSVGIGQISSEVPQNLSASRPQDRQFILSSKKLLLSDSGFYLCAWSTGNREQYFGPGTRLTVT.

In its sample, this clone was seen a few times. The rearrangement links TRBV18 to TRBJ2-7; TRBD1 aligns across 7 bases. Germline lookup yields CDR1 KGHSH and CDR2 LQKENI. The CDR3 sequence is 14 residues long. V trimming: 3 bases; J trimming: 2 bases; junction bases outside the gene matches: 4. The CDR3 is CASSPGDSTYEQYF. The CDR3 DNA reads as TGTGCCAGCTCACCGGGGGACAGTACCTACGAGCAGTACTTC.

The gene calls are TRBV4-3 and TRBJ1-6; D gene uncertain. The CDR3 sequence is 18 residues long. V was trimmed by 0 bases and J by 0 bases, leaving 12 bases between them. Germline CDR1 is LGHNA and CDR2 is YSLEER. The CDR3 is CASSQDRPASSYNSPLHF. CDR3 bases: TGCGCCAGCAGCCAAGATCGCCCGGCGAGCTCCTATAATTCACCCCTCCACTTT.

The chain employs TRBV7-2 and TRBJ1-6; D gene ambiguous. Trimming left V 1 base short and J 9 bases short, with 10 bases between. The length of the CDR3 is 14 residues. Germline V gene data show CDR1 as SGHTA and CDR2 as FQGNSA. The DNA for the CDR3 is TGTGCCAGCAGCTTAGTCGGCAGCCCTTCACCCCTCCACTTT. It yields the protein CASSLVGSPSPLHF. The variable domain in full, completed from reference TRBV7-2 and TRBJ1-6, reads GAGVSQSPSNKVTEKGKDVELRCDPISGHTALYWYRQSLGQGLEFLIYFQGNSAPDKSGLPSDRFSAERTGGSVSTLTIQRTQQEDSAVYLCASSLVGSPSPLHFGNGTRLTVT.

This chain links TRBV5-6 with TRBJ1-1; a possible D gene is TRBD1 (5 bases). This CDR3 region has 12 residues. Trimming left V 4 bases short and J 12 bases short, with 16 bases between. The germline CDR1 and CDR2 sequences are SGHDT and YYEEEE. The CDR3 nucleotides are TGTGCCAGCAGCCTACTGGAGGGGAGGACTTTCTTT. It is translated as CASSLLEGRTFF.

Regarding this clone: This sample also contains other DNA sequences that code for the same CDR3. V and J are TRBV30 and TRBJ2-1; D perhaps matches TRBD2 (6 bases). This CDR3 contains 11 residues. In germline, CDR1 is GTSNPN, CDR2 SVGIG (reference sequence). V lost 3 bases and J 9 bases, leaving 9 bases between the germline ends. CDR3 nucleotide sequence: TGTGCCTGGAGCACCGGGGGTGAGCAGTTCTTC. Protein sequence: CAWSTGGEQFF.

The V call is TRBV6-5, the J call TRBJ1-4; a possible D gene is TRBD1 (6 bases). Trimming took 7 bases from V and 10 from J, leaving 19 bases between them. Germline CDR1 and CDR2: MNHEY and SVGAGI. The CDR3 covers 14 residues. The CDR3 bases are TGTGCCAGCACCCCGAACCCTCGAGGGGGAAAACTGTTTTTT. This codes for CASTPNPRGGKLFF.

The genes are TRBV11-2 and TRBJ2-1; D is possibly TRBD2 (6 bases). Germline V gene sequence: CDR1 SGHAT, CDR2 FQNNGV. Trimming took 5 bases from V and 6 from J, leaving 17 bases between them. The CDR3 contains 15 residues. CDR3 nucleotides: TGTGCCAGCAGCCTGGGAGGTAGCCTCCTCAATGAGCAGTTCTTC. It specifies CASSLGGSLLNEQFF.

This clone was counted a few times. The chain uses TRBV6-5 and TRBJ2-6; unclear D gene. V was pared by 7 bases and J by 4 bases, with 8 bases between. CDR1 and CDR2 (germline): MNHEY, SVGAGI. The CDR3 runs to 13 residues. CDR3 nucleotide sequence: TGTGCCAGCAAGGGCAGCGGGGCCAACGTCCTGACTTTC. It codes for CASKGSGANVLTF.

This clone appeared a few times. The chain combines TRBV11-2 with TRBJ2-1, with D maybe TRBD2 (6 bases). In germline, CDR1 is SGHAT, CDR2 FQNNGV. The CDR3 extends over 16 amino acids. V lost 0 bases to trimming and J lost 0 bases, with 9 bases between them. CDR3 sequence reads: CASSLDPGGSYNEQFF. For the CDR3, the DNA is TGTGCCAGCAGCTTAGATCCCGGGGGCTCCTACAATGAGCAGTTCTTC.

This clone was counted between two and nine times. CDR3 protein: CAWSGANVLTF. DNA for the CDR3: TGTGCCTGGAGTGGGGCCAACGTCCTGACTTTC. The J gene is TRBJ2-6, the V gene TRBV30; D gene unclear. The CDR3 is 11 residues long. Deletions cut 1 base from V and 5 bases from J, with 0 bases between. The germline V gene has CDR1 GTSNPN and CDR2 SVGIG (reference sequence).

V gene TRBV28 combines with J gene TRBJ2-3; D is perhaps TRBD2 (5 bases). Between the trimmed V and J ends, which lost 7 bases and 6 bases, there was a span of 14 bases. Germline V lookup: CDR1 MDHEN, CDR2 SYDVKM. The CDR3 is 13 residues long. The CDR3 DNA follows: TGTGCCAGCACCCCACCGGCTAGCGATACGCAGTATTTT. The encoded protein is CASTPPASDTQYF.

The chain links TRBV7-3 to TRBJ2-2, with TRBD2 identical over 11 bases. After removal of 6 bases from V and 4 bases from J, the junction contained 7 bases not matched to a gene. The length of the CDR3 is 16 residues. Germline V gene lookup returns CDR1 SGHTA and CDR2 FQGTGA. The chain's CDR3 is CASRTSGEIGTGELFF. DNA for the CDR3: TGTGCCAGCAGGACTAGCGGGGAAATAGGCACCGGGGAGCTGTTTTTT. Together with reference TRBV7-3 and TRBJ2-2, the CDR3 gives the full variable domain: GAGVSQTPSNKVTEKGKYVELRCDPISGHTALYWYRQSLGQGPEFLIYFQGTGAADDSGLPNDRFFAVRPEGSVSTLKIQRTERGDSAVYLCASRTSGEIGTGELFFGEGSRLTVL.